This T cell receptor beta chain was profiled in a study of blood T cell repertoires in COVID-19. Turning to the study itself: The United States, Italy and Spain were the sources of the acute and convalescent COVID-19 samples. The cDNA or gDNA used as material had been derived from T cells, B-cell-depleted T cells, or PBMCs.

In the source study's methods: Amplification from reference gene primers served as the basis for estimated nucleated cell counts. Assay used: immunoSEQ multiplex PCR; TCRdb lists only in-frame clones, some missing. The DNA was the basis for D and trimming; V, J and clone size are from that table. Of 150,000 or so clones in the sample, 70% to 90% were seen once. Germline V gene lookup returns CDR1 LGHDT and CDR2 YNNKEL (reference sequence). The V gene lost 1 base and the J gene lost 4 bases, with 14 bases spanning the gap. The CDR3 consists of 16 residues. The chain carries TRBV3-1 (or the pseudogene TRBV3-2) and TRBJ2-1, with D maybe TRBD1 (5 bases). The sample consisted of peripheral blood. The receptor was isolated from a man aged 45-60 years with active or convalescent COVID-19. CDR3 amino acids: CASSQGRTGPYNEQFF. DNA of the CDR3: TGTGCCAGCAGCCAAGGTCGTACAGGCCCATACAATGAGCAGTTCTTC.